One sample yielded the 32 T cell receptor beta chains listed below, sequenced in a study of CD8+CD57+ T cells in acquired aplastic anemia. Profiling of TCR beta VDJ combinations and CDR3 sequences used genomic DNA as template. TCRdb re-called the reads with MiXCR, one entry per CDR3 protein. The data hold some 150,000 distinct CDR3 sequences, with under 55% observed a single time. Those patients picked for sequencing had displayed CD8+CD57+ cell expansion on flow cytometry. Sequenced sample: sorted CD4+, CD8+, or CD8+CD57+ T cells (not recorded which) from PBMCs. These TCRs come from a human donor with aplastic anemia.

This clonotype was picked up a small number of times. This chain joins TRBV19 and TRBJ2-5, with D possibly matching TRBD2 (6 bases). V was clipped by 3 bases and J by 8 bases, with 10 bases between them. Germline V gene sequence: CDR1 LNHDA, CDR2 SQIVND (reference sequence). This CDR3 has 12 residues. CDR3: CASSMGGETQYF. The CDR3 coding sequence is TGTGCCAGTAGTATGGGGGGAGAAACCCAGTACTTC. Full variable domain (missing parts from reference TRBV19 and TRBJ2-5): DGGITQSPKYLFRKEGQNVTLSCEQNLNHDAMYWYRQDPGQGLRLIYYSQIVNDFQKGDIAEGYSVSREKKESFPLTVTSAQKNPTAFYLCASSMGGETQYFGPGTRLLVL.

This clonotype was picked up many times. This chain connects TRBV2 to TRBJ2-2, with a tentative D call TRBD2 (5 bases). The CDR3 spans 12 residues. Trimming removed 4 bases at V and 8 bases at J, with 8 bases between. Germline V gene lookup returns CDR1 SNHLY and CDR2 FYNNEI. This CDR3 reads CASSVTTGELFF. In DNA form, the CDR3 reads TGTGCCAGCAGTGTGACTACGGGGGAGCTGTTTTTT.

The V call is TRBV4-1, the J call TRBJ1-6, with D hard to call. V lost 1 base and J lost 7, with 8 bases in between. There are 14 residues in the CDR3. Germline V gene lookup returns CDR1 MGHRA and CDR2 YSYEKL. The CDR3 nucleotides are TGCGCCAGCAGCCAAGGTCCAGACAATTCACCCCTCCACTTT. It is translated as CASSQGPDNSPLHF.

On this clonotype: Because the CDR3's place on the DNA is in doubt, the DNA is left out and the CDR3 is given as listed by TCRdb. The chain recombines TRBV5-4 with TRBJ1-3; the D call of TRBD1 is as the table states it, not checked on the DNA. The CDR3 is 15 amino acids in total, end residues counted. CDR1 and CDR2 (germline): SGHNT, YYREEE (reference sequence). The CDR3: CASSSTLGGGNTIYF.

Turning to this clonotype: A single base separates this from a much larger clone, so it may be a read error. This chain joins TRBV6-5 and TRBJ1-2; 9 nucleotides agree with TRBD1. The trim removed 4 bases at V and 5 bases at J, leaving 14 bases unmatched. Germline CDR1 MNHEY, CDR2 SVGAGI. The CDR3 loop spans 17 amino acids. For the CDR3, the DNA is TGTGCCAGCAGTTGCACAGGGGGCGCTTCGGTAGGGTATGGCTACACCTTC. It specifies CASSCTGGASVGYGYTF.

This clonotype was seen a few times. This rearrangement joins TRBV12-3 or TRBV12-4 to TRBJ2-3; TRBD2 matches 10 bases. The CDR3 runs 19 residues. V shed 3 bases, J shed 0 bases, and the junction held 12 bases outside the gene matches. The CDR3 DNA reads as TGTGCCAGCAGTTTGACTCCCGGGACTAGCGTGGGAAGCACAGATACGCAGTATTTT. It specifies CASSLTPGTSVGSTDTQYF.

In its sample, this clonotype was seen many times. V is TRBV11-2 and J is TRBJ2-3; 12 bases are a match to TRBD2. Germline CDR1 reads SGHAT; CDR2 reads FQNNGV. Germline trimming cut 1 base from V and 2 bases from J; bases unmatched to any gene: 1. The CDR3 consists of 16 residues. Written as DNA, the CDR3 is TGTGCCAGCAGCTTAGGACTAGCGGGGGACACAGATACGCAGTATTTT. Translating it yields CASSLGLAGDTDTQYF. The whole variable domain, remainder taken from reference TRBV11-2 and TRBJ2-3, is EAGVAQSPRYKIIEKRQSVAFWCNPISGHATLYWYQQILGQGPKLLIQFQNNGVVDDSQLPKDRFSAERLKGVDSTLKIQPAKLEDSAVYLCASSLGLAGDTDTQYFGPGTRLTVL.

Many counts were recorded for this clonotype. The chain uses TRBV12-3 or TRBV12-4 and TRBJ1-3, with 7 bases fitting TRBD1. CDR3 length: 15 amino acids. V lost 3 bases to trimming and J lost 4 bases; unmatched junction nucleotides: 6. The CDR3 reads CASSFGGGAGNTIYF. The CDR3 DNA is TGTGCCAGCAGTTTTGGAGGGGGCGCGGGAAACACCATATATTTT.

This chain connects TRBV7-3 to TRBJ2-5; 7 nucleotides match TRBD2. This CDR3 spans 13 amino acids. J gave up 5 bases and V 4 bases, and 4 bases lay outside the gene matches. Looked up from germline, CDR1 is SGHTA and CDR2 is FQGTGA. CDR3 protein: CASSWGGKETQYF. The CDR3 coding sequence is TGTGCCAGCAGCTGGGGGGGGAAGGAGACCCAGTACTTC.

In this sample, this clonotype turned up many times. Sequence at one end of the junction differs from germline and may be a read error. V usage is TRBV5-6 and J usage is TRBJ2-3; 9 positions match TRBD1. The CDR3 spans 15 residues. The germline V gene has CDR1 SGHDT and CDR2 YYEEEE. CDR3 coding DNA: TGCGCCAGCAGCTTGGGGGACAGGGGCACAGATACGCAGTATTTT. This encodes CASSLGDRGTDTQYF. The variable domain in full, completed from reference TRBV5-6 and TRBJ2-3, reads DAGVTQSPTHLIKTRGQQVTLRCSPKSGHDTVSWYQQALGQGPQFIFQYYEEEERQRGNFPDRFSGHQFPNYSSELNVNALLLGDSALYLCASSLGDRGTDTQYFGPGTRLTVL.

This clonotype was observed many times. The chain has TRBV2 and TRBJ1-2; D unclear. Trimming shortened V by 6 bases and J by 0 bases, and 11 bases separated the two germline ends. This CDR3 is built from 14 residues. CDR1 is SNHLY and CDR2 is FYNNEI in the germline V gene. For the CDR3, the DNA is TGTGCCAGCAGGAACGTGTTCTCTAACTATGGCTACACCTTC. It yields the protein CASRNVFSNYGYTF.

CDR3: CASSLLQGSGEQYF. The CDR3 bases are TGTGCCAGCAGCCTACTACAGGGCTCCGGGGAGCAGTACTTC. The chain combines TRBV7-6 with TRBJ2-7; tentative D call: TRBD1 (6 bases). V was cut by 5 bases and J by 7 bases, with 18 bases left in between. The CDR3 is 14 residues long. Per the germline V gene, CDR1 is SGHVS and CDR2 is FNYEAQ.

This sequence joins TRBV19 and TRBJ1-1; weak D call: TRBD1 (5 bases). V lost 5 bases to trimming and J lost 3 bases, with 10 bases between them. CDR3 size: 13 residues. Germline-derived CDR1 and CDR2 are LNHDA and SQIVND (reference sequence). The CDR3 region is CASSLVTDTEAFF. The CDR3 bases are TGTGCCAGTAGTCTTGTGACAGACACTGAAGCTTTCTTT. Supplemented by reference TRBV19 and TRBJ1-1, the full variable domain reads DGGITQSPKYLFRKEGQNVTLSCEQNLNHDAMYWYRQDPGQGLRLIYYSQIVNDFQKGDIAEGYSVSREKKESFPLTVTSAQKNPTAFYLCASSLVTDTEAFFGQGTRLTVV.

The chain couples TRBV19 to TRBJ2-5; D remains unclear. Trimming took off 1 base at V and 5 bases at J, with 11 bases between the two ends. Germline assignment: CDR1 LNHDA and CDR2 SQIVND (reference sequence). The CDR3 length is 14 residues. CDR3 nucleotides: TGTGCCAGTAGTATAGTGGGGTGGCGGGAGACCCAGTACTTC. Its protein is CASSIVGWRETQYF.

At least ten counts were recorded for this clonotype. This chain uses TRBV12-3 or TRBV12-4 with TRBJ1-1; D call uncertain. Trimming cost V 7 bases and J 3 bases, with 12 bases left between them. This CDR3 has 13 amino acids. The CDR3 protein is CASTSRSHTEAFF. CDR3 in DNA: TGTGCCAGCACAAGTCGATCACACACTGAAGCTTTCTTT.

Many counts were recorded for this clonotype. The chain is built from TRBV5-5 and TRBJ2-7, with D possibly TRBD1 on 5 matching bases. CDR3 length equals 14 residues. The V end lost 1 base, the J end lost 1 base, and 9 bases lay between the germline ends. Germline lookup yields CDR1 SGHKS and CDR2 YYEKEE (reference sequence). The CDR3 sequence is CASSLQGRSYEQYF. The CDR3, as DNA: TGTGCCAGCAGCTTGCAGGGCCGGTCCTACGAGCAGTACTTC.

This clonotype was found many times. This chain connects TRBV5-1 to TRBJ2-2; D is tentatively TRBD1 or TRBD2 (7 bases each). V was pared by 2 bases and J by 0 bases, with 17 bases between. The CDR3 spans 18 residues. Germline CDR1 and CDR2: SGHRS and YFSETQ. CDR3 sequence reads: CASSLRGRGFANTGELFF. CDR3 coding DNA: TGCGCCAGCAGCTTAAGGGGGCGGGGGTTCGCGAACACCGGGGAGCTGTTTTTT.

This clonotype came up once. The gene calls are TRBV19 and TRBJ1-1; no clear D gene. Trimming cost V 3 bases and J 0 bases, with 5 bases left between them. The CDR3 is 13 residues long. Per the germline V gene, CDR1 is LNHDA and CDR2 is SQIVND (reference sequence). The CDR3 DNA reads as TGTGCCAGTAGTATGTCGCTGAACACTGAAGCTTTCTTT. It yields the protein CASSMSLNTEAFF.

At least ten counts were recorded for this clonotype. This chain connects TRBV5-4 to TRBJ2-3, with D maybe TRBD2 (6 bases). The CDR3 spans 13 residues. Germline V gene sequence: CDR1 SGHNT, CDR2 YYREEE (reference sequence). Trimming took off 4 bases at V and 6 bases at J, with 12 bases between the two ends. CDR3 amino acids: CASSLSLADTQYF. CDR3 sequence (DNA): TGTGCCAGCAGCCTCTCGCTAGCGGATACGCAGTATTTT.

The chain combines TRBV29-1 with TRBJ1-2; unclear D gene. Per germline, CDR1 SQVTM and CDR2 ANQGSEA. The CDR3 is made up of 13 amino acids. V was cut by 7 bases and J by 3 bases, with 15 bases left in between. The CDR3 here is CSAEGPGDYGYTF. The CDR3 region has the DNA TGCAGCGCCGAGGGTCCTGGTGACTATGGCTACACCTTC.

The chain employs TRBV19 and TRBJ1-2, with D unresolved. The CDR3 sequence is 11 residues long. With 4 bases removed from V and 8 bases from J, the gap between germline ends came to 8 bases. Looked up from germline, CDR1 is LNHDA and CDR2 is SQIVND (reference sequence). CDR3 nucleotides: TGTGCCAGTAGTAGCCGGCACGGCTACACCTTC. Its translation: CASSSRHGYTF.

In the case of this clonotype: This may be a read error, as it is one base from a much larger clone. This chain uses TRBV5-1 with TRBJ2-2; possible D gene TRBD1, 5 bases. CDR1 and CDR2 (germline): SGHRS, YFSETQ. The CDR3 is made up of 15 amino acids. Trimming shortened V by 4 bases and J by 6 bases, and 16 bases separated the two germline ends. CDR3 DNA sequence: TGCGCCAGCAGCCCTCAGGGTTTCAGTGCCGGGGAGCTGTTTTTT. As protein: CASSPQGFSAGELFF.

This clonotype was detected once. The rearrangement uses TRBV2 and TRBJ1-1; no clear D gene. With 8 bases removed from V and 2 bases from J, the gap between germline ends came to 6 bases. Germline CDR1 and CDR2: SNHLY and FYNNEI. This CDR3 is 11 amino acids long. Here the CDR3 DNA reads TGTGCCAGCGGACCCAACACTGAAGCTTTCTTT. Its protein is CASGPNTEAFF.

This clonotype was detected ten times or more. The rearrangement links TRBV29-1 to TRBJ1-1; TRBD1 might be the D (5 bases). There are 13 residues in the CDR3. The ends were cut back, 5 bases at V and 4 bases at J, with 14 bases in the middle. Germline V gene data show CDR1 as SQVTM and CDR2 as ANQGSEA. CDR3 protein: CSVPSRGATEAFF. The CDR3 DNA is TGCAGCGTTCCGTCAAGGGGTGCCACTGAAGCTTTCTTT.

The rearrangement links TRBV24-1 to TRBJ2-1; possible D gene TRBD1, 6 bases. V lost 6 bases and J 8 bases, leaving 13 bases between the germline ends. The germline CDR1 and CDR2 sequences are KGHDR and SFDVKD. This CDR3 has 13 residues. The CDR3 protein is CATSPTGSDEQFF. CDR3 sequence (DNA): TGTGCCACCAGTCCTACAGGGTCCGATGAGCAGTTCTTC.

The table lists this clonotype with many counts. The CDR3 DNA is TGTGCCACCAGCAGTCAGCCGGGCTACGAGCAGTACTTC. Translation gives CATSSQPGYEQYF. This chain joins TRBV15 and TRBJ2-7; D gene ambiguous. The CDR3 extends over 13 amino acids. Germline lookup yields CDR1 LNHNV and CDR2 YYDKDF (reference sequence). V was clipped by 3 bases and J by 3 bases, with 9 bases between them.

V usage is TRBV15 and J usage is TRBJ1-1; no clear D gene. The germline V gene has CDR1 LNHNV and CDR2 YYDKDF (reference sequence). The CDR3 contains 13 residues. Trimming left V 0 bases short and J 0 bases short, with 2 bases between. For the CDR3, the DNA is TGTGCCACCAGCAGAGAGATGAACACTGAAGCTTTCTTT. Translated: CATSREMNTEAFF.

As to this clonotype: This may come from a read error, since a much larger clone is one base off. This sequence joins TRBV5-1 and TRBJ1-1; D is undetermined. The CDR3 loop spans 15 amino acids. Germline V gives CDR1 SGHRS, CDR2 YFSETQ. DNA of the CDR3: TGCGCCAGCATCTTGGAAGTTTCTGGTCCCGGTGAAGCTTTCTTT. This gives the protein CASILEVSGPGEAFF.

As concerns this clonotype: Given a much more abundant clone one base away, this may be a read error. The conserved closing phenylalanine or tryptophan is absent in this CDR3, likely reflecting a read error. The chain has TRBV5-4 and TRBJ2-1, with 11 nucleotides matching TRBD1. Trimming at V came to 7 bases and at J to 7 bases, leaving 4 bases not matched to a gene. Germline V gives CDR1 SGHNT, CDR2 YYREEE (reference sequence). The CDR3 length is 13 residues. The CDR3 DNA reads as TGTGCCAGCTCGGGACAGGGGGAAAATGAGCAGTTCTCC. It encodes CASSGQGENEQFS.

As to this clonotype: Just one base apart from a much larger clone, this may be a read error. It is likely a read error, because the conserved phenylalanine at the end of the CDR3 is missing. CDR3 sequence (DNA): TGTGCCAGCAGTAGGGACAGGGGGCAACGGAGGGCTTTCCTT. As protein: CASSRDRGQRRAFL. The chain links TRBV6-1 to TRBJ1-1; 12 bases match TRBD1. V shed 5 bases, J shed 11 bases, and the junction held 9 bases outside the gene matches. The CDR3 runs to 14 residues. Germline V gene data show CDR1 as MNHNS and CDR2 as SASEGT.

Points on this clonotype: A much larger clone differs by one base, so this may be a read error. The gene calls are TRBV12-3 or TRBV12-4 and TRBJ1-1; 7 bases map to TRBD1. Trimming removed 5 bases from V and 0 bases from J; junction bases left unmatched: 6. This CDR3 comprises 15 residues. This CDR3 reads CASSLDRAMNTEAFF. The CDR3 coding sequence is TGTGCCAGCAGTCTCGACAGGGCGATGAACACTGAAGCTTTCTTT.

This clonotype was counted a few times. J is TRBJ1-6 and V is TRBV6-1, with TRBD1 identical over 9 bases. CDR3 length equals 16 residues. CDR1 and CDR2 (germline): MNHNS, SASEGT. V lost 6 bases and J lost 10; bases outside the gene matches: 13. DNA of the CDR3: TGTGCCAGCAGGGAAATTCCGGGACAGGGAATCTCACCCCTCCACTTT. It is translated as CASREIPGQGISPLHF.